What follows is one TCR beta chain and its context. The protocol was immunoSEQ multiplex PCR, while the TCRdb copy is restricted to in-frame clones and leaves out a portion. This table has about 100,000 clones, roughly 90% appearing once. V lost 7 bases, J lost 0 bases, and 8 bases stayed unmatched. Germline CDR1 and CDR2: SEHNR and FQNEAQ (reference sequence). The CDR3 extends over 16 amino acids. The data were obtained in a study of control samples from healthy donors and cancer patients. This receptor was taken from a woman aged 50 to 60 in good health. The chain couples TRBV7-9 to TRBJ2-1; 8 nucleotides match TRBD2. The sequenced sample was blood. The CDR3 reads CASTFSGKSSYNEQFF. CDR3 DNA: TGTGCCAGCACCTTTAGCGGGAAGAGCTCCTACAATGAGCAGTTCTTC.